Here is one T cell receptor (beta chain) with its context. The germline gene is not matched at one end of the junction; a read error may be the cause. The data are from a study of blood T cell repertoires in COVID-19. Study at large: COVID-19 samples collected from the United States, Italy and Spain covered acute and convalescent phases. Sample material is recorded as cDNA or gDNA derived from T cells, B-cell-depleted T cells, or PBMCs.

Authors' data handling: How many nucleated cells were present was estimated from reference gene primer amplification. TCRdb's copy holds only in-frame clones and misses some; the assay was immunoSEQ multiplex PCR. The DNA gave D and trimming, while V, J and clone size come from that table. The profile shows 150,000 to 200,000 clones, approximately 90% of them singletons. The CDR3 is 16 residues long. In germline, CDR1 is MNHEY, CDR2 SVGAGI. The chain recombines TRBV6-5 with TRBJ2-5, with 8 bases lining up with TRBD2. The receptor comes from a woman in her sixties who had recovered from COVID-19. Sequencing was performed on peripheral blood. CDR3 in DNA: TGTGCCAGCAGTTACACTAAGCGGGGGAACCAAGTGACCCAGTACTTC. Amino acid sequence: CASSYTKRGNQVTQYF.